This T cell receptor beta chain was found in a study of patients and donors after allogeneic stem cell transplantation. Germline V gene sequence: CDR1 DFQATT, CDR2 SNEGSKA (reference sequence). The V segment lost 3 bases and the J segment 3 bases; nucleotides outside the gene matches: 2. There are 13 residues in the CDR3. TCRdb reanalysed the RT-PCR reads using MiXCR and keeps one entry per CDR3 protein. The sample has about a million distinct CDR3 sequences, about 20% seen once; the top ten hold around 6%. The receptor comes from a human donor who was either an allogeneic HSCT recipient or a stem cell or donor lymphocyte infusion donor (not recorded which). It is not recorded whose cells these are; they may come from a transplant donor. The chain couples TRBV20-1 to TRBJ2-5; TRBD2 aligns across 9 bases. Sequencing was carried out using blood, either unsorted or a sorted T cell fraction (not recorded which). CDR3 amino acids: CSARTSGKETQYF. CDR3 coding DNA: TGCAGTGCTAGGACTAGCGGTAAAGAGACCCAGTACTTC.